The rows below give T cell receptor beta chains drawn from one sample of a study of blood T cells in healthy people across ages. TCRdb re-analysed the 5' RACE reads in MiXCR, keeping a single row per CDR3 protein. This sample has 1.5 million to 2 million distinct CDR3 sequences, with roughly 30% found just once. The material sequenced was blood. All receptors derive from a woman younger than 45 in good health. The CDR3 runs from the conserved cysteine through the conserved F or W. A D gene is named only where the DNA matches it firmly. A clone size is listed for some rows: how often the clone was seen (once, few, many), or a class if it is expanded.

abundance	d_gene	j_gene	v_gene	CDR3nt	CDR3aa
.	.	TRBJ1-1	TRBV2	TGCGCCAGCAGGGTCTCCACTGAAGCTTTCTTT	CASRVSTEAFF
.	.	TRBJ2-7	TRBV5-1	TGCGCCAGCAAGAGTTACGGGAGCTCCTACGAGCAGTACTTC	CASKSYGSSYEQYF
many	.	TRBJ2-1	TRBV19	TGTGCCAGTAGTATCGCCGACCCTACCTACAATGAGCAGTTCTTC	CASSIADPTYNEQFF
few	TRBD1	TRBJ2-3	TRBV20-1	TGCAGTGCTAGAAAGGGCGGACAGGGCAAAGATACGCAGTATTTT	CSARKGGQGKDTQYF
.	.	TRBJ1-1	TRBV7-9	TGTGTCGGGGGTAGCACTGAAGCTTTCTTT	CVGGSTEAFF
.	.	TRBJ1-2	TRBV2	TGTGCCAGCAGGGTGAAGGAATACACCTTC	CASRVKEYTF
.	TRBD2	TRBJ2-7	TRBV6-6	TGTGCCTCCAGCGCGGGACTAGCGGTCTCCTACGAGCAGGACTTC	CASSAGLAVSYEQDF
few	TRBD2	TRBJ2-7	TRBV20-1	TGCAGTGCTAGAGATAGAGGACTAGCCTACTACGAGCAGTACTTC	CSARDRGLAYYEQYF
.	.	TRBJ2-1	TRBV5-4	TGTGCCAGCAGCTTGGGAGGGCTGGGGGCTCCTATGCATGAGCAGTTCTTC	CASSLGGLGAPMHEQFF
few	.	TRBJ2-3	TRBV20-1	TGCAGTGCTAGAGATCCGGAGGGCGCGGATACGCAGTATTTT	CSARDPEGADTQYF
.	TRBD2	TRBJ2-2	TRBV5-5	TGTGCCAGCAGCAGAGCTAGCGGGGCCCCGAACACCGGGGAGCTGTTTTTT	CASSRASGAPNTGELFF
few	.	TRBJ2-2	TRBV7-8	TGTGCCAGCAGCTTAGTCCTTGGGCCCGGGGAGCTGTTTTTT	CASSLVLGPGELFF
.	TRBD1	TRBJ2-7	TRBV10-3	TGTGCCATCAGGACCGGCCAGGGGGTGGACGAGCAGTACTTC	CAIRTGQGVDEQYF
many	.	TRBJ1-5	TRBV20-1	TGCAGTGCTCAGAGGGGGGCGGTGGAAAAACAGCCCCAGCATTTT	CSAQRGAVEKQPQHF
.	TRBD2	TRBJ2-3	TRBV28	TGTGCCAGCGGGAAGACTAGCGGGACGCAGTATTTT	CASGKTSGTQYF
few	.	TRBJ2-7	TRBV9	TGTGCCAGCAGCGTTGCAGGGGAGCCCACGGACGAGCAGTACTTC	CASSVAGEPTDEQYF